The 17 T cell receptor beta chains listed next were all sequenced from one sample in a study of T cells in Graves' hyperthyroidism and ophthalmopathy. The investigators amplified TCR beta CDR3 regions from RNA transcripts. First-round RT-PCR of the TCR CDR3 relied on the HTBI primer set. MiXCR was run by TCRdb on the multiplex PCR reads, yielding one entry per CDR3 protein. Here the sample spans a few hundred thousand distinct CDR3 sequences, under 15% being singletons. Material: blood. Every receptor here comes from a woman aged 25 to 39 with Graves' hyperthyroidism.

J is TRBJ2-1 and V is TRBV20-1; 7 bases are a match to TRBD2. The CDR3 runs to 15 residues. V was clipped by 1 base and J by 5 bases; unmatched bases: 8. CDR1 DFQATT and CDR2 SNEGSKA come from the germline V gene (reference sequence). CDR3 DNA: TGCAGTGCTAGAGCCCGGACTAGTAGAAACAATGAGCAGTTCTTC. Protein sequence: CSARARTSRNNEQFF.

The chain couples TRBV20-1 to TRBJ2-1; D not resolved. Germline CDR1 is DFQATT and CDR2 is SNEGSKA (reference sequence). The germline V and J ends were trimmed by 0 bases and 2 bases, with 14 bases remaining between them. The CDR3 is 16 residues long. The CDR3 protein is CSARDLRRMTYNEQFF. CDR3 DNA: TGCAGTGCTAGAGATCTCCGCCGGATGACCTACAATGAGCAGTTCTTC.

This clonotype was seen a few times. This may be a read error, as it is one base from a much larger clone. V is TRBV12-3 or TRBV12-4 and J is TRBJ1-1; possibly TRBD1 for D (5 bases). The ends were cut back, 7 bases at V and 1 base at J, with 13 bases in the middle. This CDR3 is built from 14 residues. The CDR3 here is CASNLAGANTEAFF. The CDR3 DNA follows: TGTGCCAGCAACCTAGCCGGGGCGAACACTGAAGCTTTCTTT.

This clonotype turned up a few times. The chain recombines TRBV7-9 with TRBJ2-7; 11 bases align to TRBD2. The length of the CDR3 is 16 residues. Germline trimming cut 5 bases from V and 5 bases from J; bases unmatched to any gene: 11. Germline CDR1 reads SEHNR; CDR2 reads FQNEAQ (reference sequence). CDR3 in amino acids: CASSRRGASGRNEQYF. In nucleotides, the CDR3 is TGTGCCAGCAGCCGCAGGGGGGCTAGCGGGAGGAACGAGCAGTACTTC.

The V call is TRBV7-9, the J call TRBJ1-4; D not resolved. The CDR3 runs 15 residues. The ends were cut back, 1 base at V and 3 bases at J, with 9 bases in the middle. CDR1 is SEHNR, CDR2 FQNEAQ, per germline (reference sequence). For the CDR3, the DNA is TGTGCCAGCAGCTTAGTGCAACCCGCTAATGAAAAACTGTTTTTT. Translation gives CASSLVQPANEKLFF.

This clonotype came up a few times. CDR3 amino acids: CASSPLTLGGTQYF. The CDR3 region has the DNA TGTGCCAGCAGCCCATTGACTTTGGGCGGGACCCAGTACTTC. This sequence joins TRBV7-9 and TRBJ2-5; no firm D call. Germline CDR1 is SEHNR and CDR2 is FQNEAQ (reference sequence). The CDR3 is made up of 14 amino acids. V gave up 5 bases and J gave up 7 bases, with 17 bases separating them.

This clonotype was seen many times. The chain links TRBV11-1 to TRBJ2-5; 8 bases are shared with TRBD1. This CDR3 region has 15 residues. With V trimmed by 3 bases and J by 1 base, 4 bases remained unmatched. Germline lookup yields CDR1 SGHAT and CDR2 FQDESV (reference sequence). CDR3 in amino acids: CASSLDRVVQETQYF. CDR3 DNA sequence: TGTGCCAGCAGCTTGGACAGGGTAGTCCAAGAGACCCAGTACTTC.

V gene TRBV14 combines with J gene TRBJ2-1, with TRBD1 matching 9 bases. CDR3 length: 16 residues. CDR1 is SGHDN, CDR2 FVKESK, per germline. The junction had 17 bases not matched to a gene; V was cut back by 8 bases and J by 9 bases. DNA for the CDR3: TGTGCCAGCGGGGGTCAGGGGGGACAGGGCTTCGGTGAGCAGTTCTTC. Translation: CASGGQGGQGFGEQFF. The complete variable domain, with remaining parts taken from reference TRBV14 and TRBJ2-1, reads EAGVTQFPSHSVIEKGQTVTLRCDPISGHDNLYWYRRVMGKEIKFLLHFVKESKQDESGMPNNRFLAERTGGTYSTLKVQPAELEDSGVYFCASGGQGGQGFGEQFFGPGTRLTVL.

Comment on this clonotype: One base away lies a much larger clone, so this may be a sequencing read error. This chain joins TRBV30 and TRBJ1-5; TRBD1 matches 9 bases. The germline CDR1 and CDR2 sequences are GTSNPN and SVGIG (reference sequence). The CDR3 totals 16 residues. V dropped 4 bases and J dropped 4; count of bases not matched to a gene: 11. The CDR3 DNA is TGTGCCTGGACCAATTCTGTCGGGACAGGGAATCAGCCCCAGCATTTT. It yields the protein CAWTNSVGTGNQPQHF. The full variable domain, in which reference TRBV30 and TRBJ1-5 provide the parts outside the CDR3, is SQTIHQWPATLVQPVGSPLSLECTVEGTSNPNLYWYRQAAGRGLQLLFYSVGIGQISSEVPQNLSASRPQDRQFILSSKKLLLSDSGFYLCAWTNSVGTGNQPQHFGDGTRLSIL.

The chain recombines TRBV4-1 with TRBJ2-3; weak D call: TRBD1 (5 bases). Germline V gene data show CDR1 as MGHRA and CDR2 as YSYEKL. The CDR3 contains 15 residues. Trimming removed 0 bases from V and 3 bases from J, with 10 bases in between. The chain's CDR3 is CASSQEDRLTDTQYF. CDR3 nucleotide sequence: TGCGCCAGCAGCCAAGAAGACAGACTTACAGATACGCAGTATTTT.

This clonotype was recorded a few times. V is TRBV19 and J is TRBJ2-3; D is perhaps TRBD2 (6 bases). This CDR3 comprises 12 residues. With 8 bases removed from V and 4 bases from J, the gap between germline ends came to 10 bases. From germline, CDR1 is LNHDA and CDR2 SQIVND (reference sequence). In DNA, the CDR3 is TGTGCCAGTGGAGGGGAGGCAGATACGCAGTATTTT. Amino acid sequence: CASGGEADTQYF.

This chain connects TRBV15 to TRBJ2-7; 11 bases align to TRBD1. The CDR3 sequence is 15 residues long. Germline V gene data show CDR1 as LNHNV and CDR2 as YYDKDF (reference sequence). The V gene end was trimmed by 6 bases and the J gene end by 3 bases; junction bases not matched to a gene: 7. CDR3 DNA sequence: TGTGCCACCAGGCTCCCCGGGACAGGGGGCTACGAGCAGTACTTC. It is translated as CATRLPGTGGYEQYF.

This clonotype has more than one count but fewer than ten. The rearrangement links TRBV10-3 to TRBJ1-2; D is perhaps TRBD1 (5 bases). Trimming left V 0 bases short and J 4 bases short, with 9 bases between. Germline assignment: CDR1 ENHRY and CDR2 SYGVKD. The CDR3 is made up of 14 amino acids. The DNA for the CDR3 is TGTGCCATCAGTGAGTCTAGCGGGGGCTATGGCTACACCTTC. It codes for CAISESSGGYGYTF.

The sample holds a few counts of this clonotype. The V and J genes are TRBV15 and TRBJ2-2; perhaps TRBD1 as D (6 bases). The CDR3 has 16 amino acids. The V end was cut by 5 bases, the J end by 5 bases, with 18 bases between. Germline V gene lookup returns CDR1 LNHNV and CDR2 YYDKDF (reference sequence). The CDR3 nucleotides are TGTGCCACCAGCGGGGCGGTGGGGGCGCTGACCGGGGAGCTGTTTTTT. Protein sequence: CATSGAVGALTGELFF.

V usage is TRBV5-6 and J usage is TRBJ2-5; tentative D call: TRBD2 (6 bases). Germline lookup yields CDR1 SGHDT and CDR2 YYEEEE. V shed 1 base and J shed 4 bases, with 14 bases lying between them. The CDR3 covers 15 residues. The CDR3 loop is CASSLRSGVGETQYF. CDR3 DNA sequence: TGTGCCAGCAGCTTGCGGTCGGGAGTGGGAGAGACCCAGTACTTC. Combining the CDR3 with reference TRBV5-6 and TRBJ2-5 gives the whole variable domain DAGVTQSPTHLIKTRGQQVTLRCSPKSGHDTVSWYQQALGQGPQFIFQYYEEEERQRGNFPDRFSGHQFPNYSSELNVNALLLGDSALYLCASSLRSGVGETQYFGPGTRLLVL.

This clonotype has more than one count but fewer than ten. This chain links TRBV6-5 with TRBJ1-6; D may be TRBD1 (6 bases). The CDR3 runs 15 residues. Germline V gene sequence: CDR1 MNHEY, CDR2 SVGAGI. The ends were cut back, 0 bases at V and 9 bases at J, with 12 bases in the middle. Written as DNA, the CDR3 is TGTGCCAGCAGTTACTCTCGGGGGCTCGGTTCACCCCTCCACTTT. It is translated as CASSYSRGLGSPLHF.

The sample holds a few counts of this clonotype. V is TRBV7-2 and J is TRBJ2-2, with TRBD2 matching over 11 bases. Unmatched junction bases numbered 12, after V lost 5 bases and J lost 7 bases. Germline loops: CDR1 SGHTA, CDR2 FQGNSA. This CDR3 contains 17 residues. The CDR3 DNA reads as TGTGCCAGCAGCACTATCCCGGGACTAGCGGTGGGCGGGGAGCTGTTTTTT. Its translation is CASSTIPGLAVGGELFF.